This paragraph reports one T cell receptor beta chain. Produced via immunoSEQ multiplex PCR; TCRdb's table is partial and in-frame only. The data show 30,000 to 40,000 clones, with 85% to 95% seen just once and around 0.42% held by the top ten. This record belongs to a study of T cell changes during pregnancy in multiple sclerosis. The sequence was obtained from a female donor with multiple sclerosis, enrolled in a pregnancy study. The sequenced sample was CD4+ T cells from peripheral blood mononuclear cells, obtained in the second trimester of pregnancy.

The CDR3 sequence: CASSEEAGAGADTQYF. The CDR3 coding sequence is TGTGCCAGCAGTGAAGAGGCGGGGGCCGGCGCAGATACGCAGTATTTT. This chain links TRBV2 with TRBJ2-3, with a tentative D call TRBD2 (7 bases). The V end was cut by 1 base, the J end by 4 bases, with 15 bases between. The germline V gene has CDR1 SNHLY and CDR2 FYNNEI. This CDR3 contains 16 residues.